This T cell receptor (beta chain) is drawn from a study of cytomegalovirus exposure and HLA in healthy donors. The study, taken as a whole, reports: Only CMV serostatus was available as immune exposure information.

Per the germline V gene, CDR1 is GTSNPN and CDR2 is SVGIG (reference sequence). Trimming cost V 4 bases and J 7 bases, with 14 bases left between them. CDR3 length: 12 residues. On this clone: The antigen remains undetermined.

Use of 60 Vbeta and 13 Jbeta primers characterized the PCR. Profiling relied on immunoSEQ multiplex PCR, and the TCRdb table lists in-frame clones only, not all of them. The table records about 160,000 clones, around 80% of them present only once. The sequenced sample was PBMCs. The receptor comes from a man between 35 and 55 years old in good health and CMV-seronegative. V usage is TRBV30 and J usage is TRBJ2-7; D call uncertain. This CDR3 reads CAWTRSRLEQYF. CDR3 sequence (DNA): TGTGCCTGGACTCGTTCGAGGTTAGAGCAGTACTTC.